The 32 T cell receptor beta chains presented below share a single source sample, sequenced in a study of blood T cell repertoires in COVID-19. Repertoires were generated with immunoSEQ multiplex PCR, while TCRdb's copy carries only in-frame clones and drops some. The table shows fewer than 500,000 clones, with roughly 90% occurring only once. The sample was peripheral blood. These TCRs come from a woman in her 30s with acute or convalescent COVID-19.

This clone was counted once. This sequence joins TRBV27 and TRBJ2-5; TRBD1 is a possible D gene (6 bases). Per the germline V gene, CDR1 is MNHEY and CDR2 is SMNVEV (reference sequence). The germline V and J ends were trimmed by 4 bases and 5 bases, with 11 bases remaining between them. This CDR3 has 13 residues. In nucleotides, the CDR3 is TGTGCCAGCAGTTACAGGGTAGGGGAGACCCAGTACTTC. Its translation is CASSYRVGETQYF.

The gene calls are TRBV9 and TRBJ2-5; the D is unclear. The germline V and J ends were trimmed by 0 bases and 5 bases, with 14 bases remaining between them. The germline V gene encodes CDR1 SGDLS and CDR2 YYNGEE. The length of the CDR3 is 15 residues. CDR3 in amino acids: CASSVGDLGGETQYF. The CDR3 DNA is TGTGCCAGCAGCGTAGGAGACTTAGGTGGGGAGACCCAGTACTTC.

The V gene is TRBV12-3 or TRBV12-4, the J gene TRBJ2-7; D is uncertain. The CDR3 is 13 residues long. V was shortened by 1 base and J by 3 bases, with 7 bases between the two germline ends. The CDR3 is CASSLGLIYEQYF. DNA of the CDR3: TGTGCCAGCAGTTTAGGCCTAATCTACGAGCAGTACTTC.

This sequence joins TRBV5-1 and TRBJ1-1; tentatively, D is TRBD1 (6 bases). The CDR3 length is 15 residues. V was shortened by 0 bases and J by 3 bases, with 12 bases between the two germline ends. The V gene's germline CDR1 is SGHRS and CDR2 YFSETQ. CDR3 residues: CASSLEGQEDTEAFF. The CDR3 DNA follows: TGCGCCAGCAGCTTGGAGGGACAAGAGGACACTGAAGCTTTCTTT.

This chain uses TRBV6-5 with TRBJ2-2; D perhaps matches TRBD1 (6 bases). The ends were cut back, 1 base at V and 4 bases at J, with 13 bases in the middle. Germline CDR1 reads MNHEY; CDR2 reads SVGAGI. The CDR3 length is 16 residues. CDR3 residues: CASSYYGTLVTGELFF. The CDR3 DNA is TGTGCCAGCAGTTACTACGGGACATTAGTCACCGGGGAGCTGTTTTTT.

The chain has TRBV5-1 and TRBJ1-1; D remains ambiguous. The CDR3 has 13 amino acids. V was shortened by 0 bases and J by 4 bases, with 7 bases between the two germline ends. Germline CDR1 reads SGHRS; CDR2 reads YFSETQ. The CDR3 sequence: CASSLAPSTEAFF. For the CDR3, the DNA is TGCGCCAGCAGCTTGGCGCCCAGCACTGAAGCTTTCTTT.

As DNA, the CDR3 is TGTGCCAGCTCATTGACAGGGGACAATCAGCCCCAGCATTTT. It is translated as CASSLTGDNQPQHF. The gene calls are TRBV18 and TRBJ1-5; 8 positions match TRBD1. CDR3 length: 14 residues. Germline V gives CDR1 KGHSH, CDR2 LQKENI. The V gene end was trimmed by 5 bases and the J gene end by 3 bases; junction bases not matched to a gene: 3.

V and J are TRBV28 and TRBJ1-3; TRBD1 might be the D (5 bases). Germline V gene lookup returns CDR1 MDHEN and CDR2 SYDVKM. Trimming removed 1 base at V and 4 bases at J, with 17 bases between. This CDR3 is 17 amino acids long. The CDR3 nucleotides are TGTGCCAGCAGTTTATTCGCGATGGGGCTAGACGGAAACACCATATATTTT. Protein sequence: CASSLFAMGLDGNTIYF.

The chain has TRBV24-1 and TRBJ2-2; TRBD1 matches at 11 bases. From germline, CDR1 is KGHDR and CDR2 SFDVKD. V lost 4 bases and J lost 8; bases outside the gene matches: 5. This CDR3 is built from 15 residues. The CDR3 nucleotides read TGTGCCACCAGTGAGTCCGGGACAGGGGGTGGGGAGCTGTTTTTT. This translates into CATSESGTGGGELFF.

The chain carries TRBV6-2 or TRBV6-3 and TRBJ1-6; D perhaps matches TRBD1 (5 bases). The germline V gene encodes CDR1 MNHEY and CDR2 SVGEGT. The CDR3 has 16 residues. Trimming shortened V by 6 bases and J by 0 bases, and 12 bases separated the two germline ends. In DNA, the CDR3 is TGTGCCAGCAGCAGACAGTTAAGCTCCTATAATTCACCCCTCCACTTT. It encodes CASSRQLSSYNSPLHF.

This rearrangement joins TRBV21-1 to TRBJ1-5. TRBV21-1 corresponds to a pseudogene. CDR3 size: 17 residues. The CDR3 spells CASQKSGSGVNHQPQHF. The CDR3 DNA reads as TGTGCCAGCCAAAAAAGCGGGTCCGGCGTTAATCATCAGCCCCAGCATTTT.

The rearrangement joins TRBV5-1 to TRBJ2-3; 7 nucleotides agree with TRBD2. Germline V gene lookup returns CDR1 SGHRS and CDR2 YFSETQ. The length of the CDR3 is 19 residues. Trimming took 5 bases from V and 0 from J; bases not matched to a gene: 18. This CDR3 reads CASSRVAGPWILSTDTQYF. CDR3 DNA: TGCGCCAGCAGTAGAGTAGCGGGTCCGTGGATCCTTAGCACAGATACGCAGTATTTT.

The rearrangement joins TRBV19 to TRBJ2-7; perhaps TRBD2 as D (5 bases). Germline-derived CDR1 and CDR2 are LNHDA and SQIVND (reference sequence). This CDR3 has 17 amino acids. V lost 4 bases and J 1 base, leaving 20 bases between the germline ends. The CDR3 sequence is CASSRSPTRERSYEQYF. Here the CDR3 DNA reads TGTGCCAGTAGTAGGTCCCCTACGAGGGAGAGGTCCTACGAGCAGTACTTC.

Notes on this clone: An end of the junction differs from the germline gene, which may be a read error. The chain links TRBV6-5 to TRBJ2-3; a weak D match, TRBD2 (6 bases). CDR1 is MNHEY and CDR2 is SVGAGI in the germline V gene. The CDR3 consists of 15 residues. In nucleotides, the CDR3 is TGTGCCAGCAGTCCTACCGGGACTTACACAAATACGCAGTATTTT. As protein: CASSPTGTYTNTQYF.

This chain connects TRBV2 to TRBJ1-2; D is unclear. This CDR3 is 12 amino acids long. Between the trimmed V and J ends, which lost 5 bases and 5 bases, there was a span of 9 bases. Germline-derived CDR1 and CDR2 are SNHLY and FYNNEI. The CDR3 here is CASSPYWYGYTF. The CDR3 DNA reads TGTGCCAGCAGTCCCTACTGGTATGGCTACACCTTC.

This chain joins TRBV6-1 and TRBJ2-2, with no clear D. V shed 2 bases and J shed 9 bases, with 7 bases lying between them. Germline V gives CDR1 MNHNS, CDR2 SASEGT. This CDR3 is built from 12 residues. The CDR3 protein is CASSESTRELFF. In nucleotides, the CDR3 is TGTGCCAGCAGTGAAAGTACTCGGGAGCTGTTTTTT.

This rearrangement joins TRBV3-1 (or the pseudogene TRBV3-2) to TRBJ1-2, with D possibly being TRBD1 (5 bases). The CDR3 contains 15 residues. V dropped 0 bases and J dropped 4 bases, with 12 bases sitting between them. Germline V lookup: CDR1 LGHDT, CDR2 YNNKEL (reference sequence). CDR3 amino acids: CASSQEFRDFYGYTF. Here the CDR3 DNA reads TGTGCCAGCAGCCAAGAATTCCGGGACTTCTATGGCTACACCTTC.

This sequence joins TRBV5-1 and TRBJ1-1; D unclear. Trimming left V 1 base short and J 4 bases short, with 8 bases between. CDR1 is SGHRS and CDR2 is YFSETQ in the germline V gene. CDR3 length: 13 residues. This chain's CDR3 is CASSLLAGTEAFF. The CDR3 coding sequence is TGCGCCAGCAGCTTGTTGGCAGGCACTGAAGCTTTCTTT.

The chain links TRBV6-6 to TRBJ2-3, with 7 bases lining up with TRBD1. V lost 6 bases to trimming and J lost 7 bases; unmatched junction nucleotides: 10. Germline assignment: CDR1 MNHNY and CDR2 SVGAGI (reference sequence). The CDR3 is made up of 14 amino acids. This CDR3 reads CASRATGQLYTQYF. CDR3 DNA: TGTGCCAGCAGAGCGACAGGGCAATTGTATACGCAGTATTTT.

The genes are TRBV29-1 and TRBJ2-1; no firm D call. From germline, CDR1 is SQVTM and CDR2 ANQGSEA. V shed 3 bases and J shed 6 bases, with 6 bases lying between them. This CDR3 spans 11 amino acids. CDR3 coding DNA: TGCAGCGTTGATGCTACCAATGAGCAGTTCTTC. Translating it yields CSVDATNEQFF.

The V and J genes are TRBV5-4 and TRBJ1-5; the D is unclear. The germline V and J ends were trimmed by 4 bases and 4 bases, with 9 bases remaining between them. Germline values: CDR1 SGHNT, CDR2 YYREEE (reference sequence). The CDR3 loop spans 13 amino acids. This CDR3 reads CASSELPNQPQHF. CDR3 bases: TGTGCCAGCAGCGAGCTTCCAAATCAGCCCCAGCATTTT.

The gene calls are TRBV14 and TRBJ2-1; D might be TRBD2 (6 bases). The CDR3 totals 13 residues. CDR1 SGHDN and CDR2 FVKESK come from the germline V gene. Between the trimmed V and J ends, which lost 4 bases and 15 bases, there was a span of 19 bases. The CDR3 DNA follows: TGTGCCAGCAGCCCTGCTAGCGTGGGCGTTGGGTTCTTC. This encodes CASSPASVGVGFF. The complete variable domain, with remaining parts taken from reference TRBV14 and TRBJ2-1, reads EAGVTQFPSHSVIEKGQTVTLRCDPISGHDNLYWYRRVMGKEIKFLLHFVKESKQDESGMPNNRFLAERTGGTYSTLKVQPAELEDSGVYFCASSPASVGVGFFGPGTRLTVL.

The chain couples TRBV7-3 to TRBJ2-6; D possibly corresponds to TRBD2 (6 bases). V lost 0 bases and J 0 bases, leaving 15 bases between the germline ends. Germline V CDR1 and CDR2: SGHTA, FQGTGA. This CDR3 is built from 19 residues. The CDR3, as DNA: TGTGCCAGCAGCTTAACCCCTGTCCCCGGGGGCTCTGGGGCCAACGTCCTGACTTTC. Translated, it gives CASSLTPVPGGSGANVLTF.

The gene calls are TRBV7-3 and TRBJ1-6, with unresolved D. This CDR3 comprises 15 residues. V lost 0 bases, J lost 7 bases, and 10 bases lay in between. Germline assignment: CDR1 SGHTA and CDR2 FQGTGA. CDR3 nucleotides: TGTGCCAGCAGCTTAACGGGGAGGATGAATTCACCCCTCCACTTT. Protein: CASSLTGRMNSPLHF. The full variable domain, with the rest looked up from reference TRBV7-3 and TRBJ1-6, is GAGVSQTPSNKVTEKGKYVELRCDPISGHTALYWYRQSLGQGPEFLIYFQGTGAADDSGLPNDRFFAVRPEGSVSTLKIQRTERGDSAVYLCASSLTGRMNSPLHFGNGTRLTVT.

The chain combines TRBV7-9 with TRBJ2-7; D is unclear. Trimming cost V 4 bases and J 1 base, with 20 bases left between them. The length of the CDR3 is 17 residues. From germline, CDR1 is SEHNR and CDR2 FQNEAQ (reference sequence). In DNA, the CDR3 is TGTGCCAGCAGCTCGAATTGGGTCGCGGCCCTTTCCTACGAGCAGTACTTC. It is translated as CASSSNWVAALSYEQYF.

The CDR3, as DNA: TGTGCCAGCAGTTTAACCGGGGGGAGGGGGGTTCAGCCCCAGCATTTT. Residues: CASSLTGGRGVQPQHF. J is TRBJ1-5 and V is TRBV28; D is possibly TRBD1 (6 bases). The V gene lost 2 bases and the J gene lost 6 bases, with 17 bases spanning the gap. The germline V gene has CDR1 MDHEN and CDR2 SYDVKM. The CDR3 totals 16 residues.

This chain links TRBV7-6 with TRBJ1-1; D unclear. Trimming took off 0 bases at V and 0 bases at J, with 11 bases between the two ends. Germline assignment: CDR1 SGHVS and CDR2 FNYEAQ. The CDR3 totals 16 residues. This CDR3 reads CASSLASLSVNTEAFF. The CDR3 bases are TGTGCCAGCAGCTTAGCCTCACTTTCCGTGAACACTGAAGCTTTCTTT.

V usage is TRBV29-1 and J usage is TRBJ2-1, with 7 bases lining up with TRBD2. The CDR3 contains 14 residues. With 7 bases clipped from V and 1 base from J, the junction kept 7 bases outside the gene matches. CDR1 SQVTM and CDR2 ANQGSEA come from the germline V gene. The CDR3 region has the DNA TGCAGCGCCCGGGGGGACCTATCCTACAATGAGCAGTTCTTC. Translation gives CSARGDLSYNEQFF.

This clone has a handful of counts. V is TRBV2 and J is TRBJ1-1, with D uncertain. V was shortened by 6 bases and J by 4 bases, with 21 bases between the two germline ends. Germline V CDR1 and CDR2: SNHLY, FYNNEI. There are 16 residues in the CDR3. The CDR3 loop is CASSPELTGWVTEAFF. DNA of the CDR3: TGTGCCAGCAGCCCCGAACTTACGGGGTGGGTCACTGAAGCTTTCTTT.

The J gene is TRBJ2-2, the V gene TRBV6-9; D unclear. Germline-derived CDR1 and CDR2 are MNHGY and SVAAGI. Trimming removed 2 bases at V and 8 bases at J, with 9 bases between. This CDR3 comprises 13 residues. CDR3 sequence: CASSYSEEGELFF. The CDR3 DNA follows: TGTGCCAGCAGTTATAGCGAAGAGGGGGAGCTGTTTTTT.

The chain couples TRBV7-2 to TRBJ2-1, with TRBD2 identical over 13 bases. The V gene end was trimmed by 1 base and the J gene end by 7 bases; junction bases not matched to a gene: 1. Germline-derived CDR1 and CDR2 are SGHTA and FQGNSA. CDR3 length equals 15 residues. Written as DNA, the CDR3 is TGTGCCAGCAGCTTAGGGACTAGCGGGGGAAATGAGCAGTTCTTC. This codes for CASSLGTSGGNEQFF.

This chain links TRBV18 with TRBJ1-6, with D unresolved. The CDR3 is 14 amino acids. From germline, CDR1 is KGHSH and CDR2 LQKENI. V was shortened by 6 bases and J by 9 bases, with 15 bases between the two germline ends. CDR3 bases: TGTGCCAGCTCCCAGCACGGAGACCTTTCACCCCTCCACTTT. It encodes CASSQHGDLSPLHF. Filled out from reference TRBV18 and TRBJ1-6, the complete variable domain reads NAGVMQNPRHLVRRRGQEARLRCSPMKGHSHVYWYRQLPEEGLKFMVYLQKENIIDESGMPKERFSAEFPKEGPSILRIQQVVRGDSAAYFCASSQHGDLSPLHFGNGTRLTVT.